This T cell receptor beta chain was sequenced for a study of beta chain features in type 1 diabetes. Of the isolated RNA, all was reverse transcribed, and so the sequenced material was expressed TCRB transcripts. Assay: immunoSEQ multiplex PCR; the TCRdb copy retains only in-frame clones and omits some. The sample contains about 340,000 clones, approximately 8.2% of which appear only once. To note about this clone: Its antigen remains unidentified.

Germline-derived CDR1 and CDR2 are SGHRS and YFSETQ. Trimming shortened V by 0 bases and J by 9 bases, and 10 bases separated the two germline ends. The CDR3 contains 13 residues. Study conclusions and caveats: VDJ junctions sequenced from type 1 diabetes patients showed fewer insertions and more deletions. A greater similarity of naive, central memory and Treg TCRB repertoires was seen among patients than among healthy donors.

This receptor was obtained from a woman younger than 35 in good health. Sequencing input: central memory CD4+ T cells from blood. V usage is TRBV5-1 and J usage is TRBJ1-3, with D unresolved. The CDR3 coding sequence is TGCGCCAGCAGCTTGGGCCCCCAAGGCACCATATATTTT. It translates to CASSLGPQGTIYF. Full variable domain (rest looked up from reference TRBV5-1 and TRBJ1-3): KAGVTQTPRYLIKTRGQQVTLSCSPISGHRSVSWYQQTPGQGLQFLFEYFSETQRNKGNFPGRFSGRQFSNSRSEMNVSTLELGDSALYLCASSLGPQGTIYFGEGSWLTVV.